Below are 13 T cell receptor beta chains sequenced from a single sample in a study of cytomegalovirus exposure and HLA in healthy donors. 60 Vbeta and 13 Jbeta primers were used in PCR. The data were produced by immunoSEQ multiplex PCR, yet TCRdb's version contains in-frame clones alone and is incomplete. The data hold 85,000 to 100,000 clones, with around 77% observed a single time. The source material was PBMCs. All receptors come from a man aged 35 to 55 in good health and CMV-seronegative.

V is TRBV28 and J is TRBJ2-7, with 11 nucleotides matching TRBD2. This CDR3 contains 14 residues. The trim removed 7 bases at V and 4 bases at J, leaving 6 bases unmatched. Germline CDR1 reads MDHEN; CDR2 reads SYDVKM. The CDR3 DNA reads TGTGCCAGCACCCTCTTAGCGGGAGGGTACGAGCAGTACTTC. Translation: CASTLLAGGYEQYF.

In DNA, the CDR3 is TGTGCCAGCAGGGGGGCTAACACTGAAGCTTTCTTT. Its translation: CASRGANTEAFF. This sequence joins TRBV6-5 and TRBJ1-1; D is possibly TRBD1 (6 bases). Deletions cut 6 bases from V and 2 bases from J, with 7 bases between. Germline CDR1 MNHEY, CDR2 SVGAGI. This CDR3 comprises 12 residues.

The chain combines TRBV30 with TRBJ1-2; maybe TRBD1 (5 bases). With 2 bases removed from V and 8 bases from J, the gap between germline ends came to 18 bases. The V gene's germline CDR1 is GTSNPN and CDR2 SVGIG (reference sequence). The CDR3 spans 14 residues. This chain's CDR3 is CAWSSRRGELGYTF. The CDR3 DNA follows: TGTGCCTGGAGTTCGAGGAGGGGAGAGTTGGGCTACACCTTC.

The chain combines TRBV29-1 with TRBJ2-3, with 7 bases fitting TRBD2. V was clipped by 3 bases and J by 9 bases; unmatched bases: 12. The CDR3 loop spans 14 amino acids. Germline CDR1 is SQVTM and CDR2 is ANQGSEA. This CDR3 is CSVDSTGRLATQYF. CDR3 DNA: TGCAGCGTTGATAGTACAGGTCGACTAGCCACGCAGTATTTT.

The chain uses TRBV6-1 and TRBJ2-3; TRBD2 matches at 11 bases. The CDR3 totals 15 residues. CDR1 is MNHNS and CDR2 is SASEGT in the germline V gene. V lost 6 bases to trimming and J lost 4 bases; unmatched junction nucleotides: 6. The CDR3 DNA follows: TGTGCCAGCAGGACCACTAGCGGGGGCTCAGATACGCAGTATTTT. It codes for CASRTTSGGSDTQYF.

DNA for the CDR3: TGTGCCTGGGCCGGCAGGGTTGGCGAAAAACTGTTTTTT. Amino acid sequence: CAWAGRVGEKLFF. The chain is built from TRBV30 and TRBJ1-4; a possible D gene is TRBD1 (5 bases). V lost 5 bases, J lost 8 bases, and 15 bases lay in between. This CDR3 has 13 amino acids. CDR1 is GTSNPN and CDR2 is SVGIG in the germline V gene (reference sequence).

The chain is built from TRBV27 and TRBJ2-2; 8 positions match TRBD2. CDR3 length equals 15 residues. After removal of 3 bases from V and 4 bases from J, the junction contained 4 bases not matched to a gene. In germline, CDR1 is MNHEY, CDR2 SMNVEV (reference sequence). CDR3 sequence reads: CASSLTSETTGELFF. CDR3 DNA: TGTGCCAGCAGTTTGACTAGCGAAACCACCGGGGAGCTGTTTTTT.

This chain uses TRBV7-8 with TRBJ1-5; 12 bases are a match to TRBD1. The CDR3 is 18 amino acids. Trimming removed 4 bases from V and 5 bases from J; junction bases left unmatched: 12. Germline V lookup: CDR1 SGHVS, CDR2 FQNEAQ. The CDR3 reads CASSYQRPGQGADQPQHF. In nucleotides, the CDR3 is TGTGCCAGCAGCTATCAACGACCGGGACAGGGGGCTGATCAGCCCCAGCATTTT.

The V and J genes are TRBV5-6 and TRBJ1-1; D gene uncertain. V was pared by 4 bases and J by 4 bases, with 8 bases between. The CDR3 length is 12 residues. Germline CDR1 is SGHDT and CDR2 is YYEEEE. CDR3 bases: TGTGCCAGCAGCCCCGGGAGCACTGAAGCTTTCTTT. It is translated as CASSPGSTEAFF.

This clone has only one observation. Written as DNA, the CDR3 is TGTGCCAGCAGTTTAGCCGATGGAGGAGCTTTCTTT. Amino acids: CASSLADGGAFF. The chain carries TRBV28 and TRBJ1-1; D remains ambiguous. V was trimmed by 2 bases and J by 10 bases, leaving 11 bases between them. Germline V gives CDR1 MDHEN, CDR2 SYDVKM. CDR3 size: 12 residues. The full variable domain, with the rest looked up from reference TRBV28 and TRBJ1-1, is DVKVTQSSRYLVKRTGEKVFLECVQDMDHENMFWYRQDPGLGLRLIYFSYDVKMKEKGDIPEGYSVSREKKERFSLILESASTNQTSMYLCASSLADGGAFFGQGTRLTVV.

The gene calls are TRBV5-4 and TRBJ2-3; 7 bases match TRBD1. The CDR3 consists of 15 residues. Trimming removed 0 bases from V and 3 bases from J; junction bases left unmatched: 4. Germline CDR1 SGHNT, CDR2 YYREEE (reference sequence). CDR3 DNA: TGTGCCAGCAGCTTGGCTTTACAGGGGACAGATACGCAGTATTTT. Its translation is CASSLALQGTDTQYF.

The V call is TRBV5-6, the J call TRBJ1-2; 8 nucleotides match TRBD1. V shed 4 bases, J shed 8 bases, and the junction held 10 bases outside the gene matches. Germline values: CDR1 SGHDT, CDR2 YYEEEE. This CDR3 spans 14 amino acids. The CDR3, as DNA: TGTGCCAGCAGCGGGGACAGGCGGATGGGGGGCTACACCTTC. The encoded protein is CASSGDRRMGGYTF.

The chain is built from TRBV11-2 and TRBJ2-7, with 8 bases lining up with TRBD2. Germline V gene lookup returns CDR1 SGHAT and CDR2 FQNNGV. The CDR3 covers 15 residues. V was clipped by 5 bases and J by 2 bases; unmatched bases: 8. The CDR3, as DNA: TGTGCCAGCAGCCGGACAGCCGGGGGGGCCTACGAGCAGTACTTC. Amino acids: CASSRTAGGAYEQYF.